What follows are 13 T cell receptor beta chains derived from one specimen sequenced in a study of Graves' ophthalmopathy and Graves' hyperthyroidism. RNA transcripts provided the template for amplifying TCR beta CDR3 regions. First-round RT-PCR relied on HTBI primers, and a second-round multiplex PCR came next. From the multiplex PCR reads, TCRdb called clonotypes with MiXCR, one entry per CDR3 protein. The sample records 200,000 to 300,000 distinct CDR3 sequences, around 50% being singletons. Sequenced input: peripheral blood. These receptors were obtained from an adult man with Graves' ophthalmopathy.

DNA of the CDR3: TGTGCCAGCAGCTTGAACCTGGACAGTCTATTCCAAGAGACCCAGTACTTC. It is translated as CASSLNLDSLFQETQYF. The rearrangement links TRBV7-9 to TRBJ2-5, with D perhaps TRBD1 (6 bases). V was shortened by 3 bases and J by 1 base, with 18 bases between the two germline ends. This CDR3 has 17 residues. Looked up from germline, CDR1 is SEHNR and CDR2 is FQNEAQ (reference sequence).

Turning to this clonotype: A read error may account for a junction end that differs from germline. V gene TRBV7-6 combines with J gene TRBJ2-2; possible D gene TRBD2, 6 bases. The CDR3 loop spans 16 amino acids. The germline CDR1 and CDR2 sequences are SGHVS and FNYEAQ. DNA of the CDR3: TGTGCCGGCAGCCCCTTGGGGGGATCCCCAGCCGGGGAGCTGTTTTTT. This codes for CAGSPLGGSPAGELFF.

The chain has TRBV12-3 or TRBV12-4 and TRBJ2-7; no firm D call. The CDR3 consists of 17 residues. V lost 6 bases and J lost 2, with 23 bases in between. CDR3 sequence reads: CASSQDPNGVKTYEQYF. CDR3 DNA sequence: TGTGCCAGCAGCCAAGACCCGAATGGGGTTAAGACCTACGAGCAGTACTTC.

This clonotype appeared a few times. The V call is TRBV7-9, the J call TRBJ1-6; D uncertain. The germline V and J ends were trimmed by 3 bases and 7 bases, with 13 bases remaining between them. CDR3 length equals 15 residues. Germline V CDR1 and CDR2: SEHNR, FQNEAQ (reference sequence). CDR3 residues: CASSFLDGRNSPLHF. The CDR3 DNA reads TGTGCCAGCAGCTTCCTAGACGGCAGGAATTCACCCCTCCACTTT.

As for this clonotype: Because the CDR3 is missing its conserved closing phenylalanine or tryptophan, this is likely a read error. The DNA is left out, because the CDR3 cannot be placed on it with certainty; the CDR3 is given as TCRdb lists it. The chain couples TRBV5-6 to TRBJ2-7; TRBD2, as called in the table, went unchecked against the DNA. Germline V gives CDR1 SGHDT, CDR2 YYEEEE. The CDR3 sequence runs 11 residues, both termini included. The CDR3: CASSLAGDYSG.

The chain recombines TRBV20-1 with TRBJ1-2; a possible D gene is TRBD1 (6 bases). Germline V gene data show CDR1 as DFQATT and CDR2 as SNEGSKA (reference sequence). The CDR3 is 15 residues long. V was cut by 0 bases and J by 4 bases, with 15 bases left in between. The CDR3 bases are TGCAGTGCTAGAGACCCGACAGGCCTTCGCTATGGCTACACCTTC. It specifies CSARDPTGLRYGYTF.

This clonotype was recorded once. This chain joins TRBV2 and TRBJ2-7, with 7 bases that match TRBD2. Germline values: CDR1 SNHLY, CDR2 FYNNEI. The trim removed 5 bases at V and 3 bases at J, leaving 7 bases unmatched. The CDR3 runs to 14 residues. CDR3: CASSRGGRGYEQYF. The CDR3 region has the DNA TGTGCCAGCAGTAGGGGCGGGAGAGGCTACGAGCAGTACTTC.

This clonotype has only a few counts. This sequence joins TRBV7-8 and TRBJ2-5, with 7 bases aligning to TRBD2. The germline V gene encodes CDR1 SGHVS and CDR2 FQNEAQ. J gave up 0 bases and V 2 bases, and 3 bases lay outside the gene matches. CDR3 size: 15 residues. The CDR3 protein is CASSLQRGYQETQYF. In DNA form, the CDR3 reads TGTGCCAGCAGCTTACAGCGGGGCTACCAAGAGACCCAGTACTTC. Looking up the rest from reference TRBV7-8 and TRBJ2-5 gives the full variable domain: GAGVSQSPRYKVAKRGQDVALRCDPISGHVSLFWYQQALGQGPEFLTYFQNEAQLDKSGLPSDRFFAERPEGSVSTLKIQRTQQEDSAVYLCASSLQRGYQETQYFGPGTRLLVL.

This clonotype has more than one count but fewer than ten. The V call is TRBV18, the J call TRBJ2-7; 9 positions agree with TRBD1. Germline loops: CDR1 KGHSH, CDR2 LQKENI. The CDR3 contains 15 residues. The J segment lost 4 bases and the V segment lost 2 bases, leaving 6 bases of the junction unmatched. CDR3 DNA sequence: TGTGCCAGCTCACCAAAACAGGGACAGGGTTACGAGCAGTACTTC. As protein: CASSPKQGQGYEQYF.

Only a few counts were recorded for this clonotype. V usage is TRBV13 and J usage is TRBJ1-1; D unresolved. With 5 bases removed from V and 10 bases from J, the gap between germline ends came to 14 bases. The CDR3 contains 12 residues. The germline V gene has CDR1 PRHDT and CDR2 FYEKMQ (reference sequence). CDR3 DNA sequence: TGTGCCAGCAGCAAATTCCCGGAGGTAGCTTTCTTT. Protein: CASSKFPEVAFF.

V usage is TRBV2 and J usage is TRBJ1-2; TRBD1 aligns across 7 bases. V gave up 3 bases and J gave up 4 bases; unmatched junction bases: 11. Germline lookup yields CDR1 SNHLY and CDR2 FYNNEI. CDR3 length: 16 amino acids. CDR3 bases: TGTGCCAGCAGTGATTCGTTCGGACAGGAGAGCTATGGCTACACCTTC. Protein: CASSDSFGQESYGYTF.

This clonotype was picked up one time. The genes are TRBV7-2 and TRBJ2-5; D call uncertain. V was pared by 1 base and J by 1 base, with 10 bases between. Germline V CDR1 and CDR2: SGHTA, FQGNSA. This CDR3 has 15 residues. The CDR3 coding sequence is TGTGCCAGCAGCTTAGAAGGTGGCGGCCAAGAGACCCAGTACTTC. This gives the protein CASSLEGGGQETQYF.

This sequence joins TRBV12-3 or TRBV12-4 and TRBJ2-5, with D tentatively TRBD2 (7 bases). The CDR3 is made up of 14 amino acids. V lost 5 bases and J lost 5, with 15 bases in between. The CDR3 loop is CASSPWGREETQYF. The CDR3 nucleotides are TGTGCCAGCAGTCCCTGGGGGCGGGAGGAGACCCAGTACTTC.